Detailed here is one TCR beta chain. The CDR3 is 14 residues long. The germline V gene has CDR1 LNHDA and CDR2 SQIVND (reference sequence). Trimming took 5 bases from V and 13 from J; bases not matched to a gene: 10. In the study's own analysis: Reference gene primer amplification gave nucleated cell count estimates. The repertoire was sequenced with immunoSEQ multiplex PCR; TCRdb's copy has only in-frame clones and lacks some. V and J calls and clone size follow that table, whereas D and trimming were derived from the DNA. The table has fewer than 70,000 clones, 84% seen once. These data originate in a study of blood T cell repertoires in COVID-19. The overall study: Acute-phase and convalescent COVID-19 samples originated in the United States, Italy and Spain.

Sequencing was performed on peripheral blood. The rearrangement uses TRBV19 and TRBJ1-6; 8 bases match TRBD1. The TCR sequence derives from a woman aged 60 to 75 with acute or convalescent COVID-19. CDR3 bases: TGTGCCAGTAGTCTCGGACAGGGCGCATGGCCCCTCCACTTT. This sequence encodes CASSLGQGAWPLHF.